The entry below describes one TCR beta chain. The clone's antigen remains unknown. Per-base qualities were not stored, and no clone one base away is much larger. V and J are trimmed by 9 bases and 4 bases, and the gene matches miss 4 bases of the junction. From cysteine to phenylalanine, the CDR3 is 13 amino acids long. Only the CDR3 region is kept as DNA, spanning 39 bases read in frame from base 1. According to the germline V gene, CDR1 reads ENHRY and CDR2 reads SYGVKD. The source of the sample is a study of Ad26.COV2.S vaccination and SARS-CoV-2 variants (dated by TCRdb to about 2021). Study-wide context: Donors in the vaccine arm were drawn from COV1001, a phase I-IIa trial of Ad26.COV2.S in healthy adults that was multicentre, randomized, double-blind and placebo-controlled. A total of some 30 samples were included in the TCR-sequenced set, comprising 19 Ad26.COV2.S vaccine recipients, 5 placebo recipients and 8 SARS-CoV-2 convalescent individuals. Sequencing of the TCRbeta repertoire served to evaluate the specificity and breadth of SARS-CoV-2-reactive T cell receptors following Ad26.COV2.S vaccination. Trial participants were randomized into five groups of five: low-dose or high-dose Ad26.COV2.S given once or twice, or placebo on both occasions. Investigators did not know the trial group allocation while performing experiments and assessing outcomes. Ad26.COV2.S was given intramuscularly at 5x10^10 or 1x10^11 viral particles, as a single shot or as two shots 56 days apart. Overall results and qualifications from the work: Non-spike TCR breadth was comparable between vaccine and placebo recipients, consistent with the vaccine containing only spike. Ad26.COV2.S recipients had higher spike-specific TCR breadth than placebo recipients (P = 0.0014). The study lacked the statistical power to compare responses across vaccine doses or regimens. After vaccination, substantial breadth of spike-specific CD8+ and CD4+ T cell responses was reported. The authors noted that the TCR breadth and depth analyses may have underestimated total T cell responses.

The immunoSEQ Assay was used to sequence TCRbeta CDR3 regions. After extraction, genomic DNA underwent amplification by bias-controlled multiplex PCR, followed by high-throughput sequencing. As for the original processing: To quantify the absolute abundance of every unique TCRbeta CDR3 region, sequences were collapsed and filtered. Usable DNA was measured by amplifying reference genes present in all nucleated cells, and TCRbeta template counts were normalized to that usable DNA to estimate T cell fraction. Repertoire TCRs were annotated as SARS-CoV-2-specific by exact matching of V gene, CDR3 amino acid sequence and J gene to a known reactive TCR set. The reference SARS-CoV-2 TCR set was derived from MIRA and filtered for enrichment in COVID-19-positive ImmuneCODE repertoires, a step that removed public or cross-reactive TCRs. Using the MIRA antigens, annotated TCRs were further analysed by specific ORF or by position within an ORF. Depth was the summed frequency of annotated unique rearrangements, while breadth was defined as annotated unique rearrangements over total unique productive rearrangements. Two-sided Wilcoxon rank-sum tests were applied when comparing TCR breadth between groups. TCRdb limited this immuneACCESS table to in-frame rearrangements with V and J called. A share of clones is missing; checked studies link under half to unresolved V genes, and the rest is unexplained. V and J calls and clone size follow that table, whereas D and trimming were derived from the DNA. The sample table contains over 350,000 clones; only one count was recorded for around 85% of them. The ten largest clones represent under 3.5% of the sample.

The treatment or condition label, as the study defines it: 15 to 20 received Ad26.COV2.S at low or high dose, single or two shots; about five received placebo; per-sample allocation not given. Repertoires of vaccine and placebo recipients were sequenced from samples taken on day 63 after the first injection. Cohort 1b enrolled around 23 adults aged 18-55 years at a single site in Boston, USA, between 29 July and 7 August 2020. Ad26.COV2.S was a replication-incompetent adenovirus type 26 vector expressing a prefusion-stabilized SARS-CoV-2 spike protein from the original Wuhan strain. Here the chain combines TRBV10-3 and TRBJ2-2; TRBD1 lines up with 8 middle nucleotides. Sequencing was performed on peripheral blood, taken in a trial of Ad26.COV2.S vaccine versus placebo. The receptor's source is a person between 18 and 65 years old who received the Ad26.COV2.S COVID-19 vaccine or a placebo. The DNA is TGTGCCATTGGACAGGGAGGCACCGGGGAGCTGTTTTTT. It translates to CAIGQGGTGELFF.